Below, one T cell receptor (beta chain) is given with its context. Its specificity is not known. Clones were read by immunoSEQ multiplex PCR, and TCRdb kept only the in-frame ones, dropping some. Of approximately 100,000 clones listed, roughly nine tenths are singletons. The sample belongs to a study of T cell responses to AZD1222 COVID-19 vaccine. Study-wide results and limits: At baseline, seropositivity was found in only six AZD1222 recipients. There were repertoire samples only from the period after the peak T cell response. White British ancestry dominated among donors, who included more females, and clonal diversity was possibly underestimated.

Germline trimming cut 1 base from V and 2 bases from J; bases unmatched to any gene: 3. CDR1 and CDR2 from the germline V gene are LGHNA and YSLEER. The CDR3 has 16 amino acids. Here the sequenced sample was peripheral blood, taken on day 0 of AZD1222 vaccination. The sequence came from an adult in good health. This chain connects TRBV4-3 to TRBJ2-5; 11 nucleotides line up with TRBD2. CDR3 residues: CASSQVAGGPQETQYF. CDR3 DNA sequence: TGCGCCAGCAGCCAAGTAGCGGGGGGGCCTCAAGAGACCCAGTACTTC.